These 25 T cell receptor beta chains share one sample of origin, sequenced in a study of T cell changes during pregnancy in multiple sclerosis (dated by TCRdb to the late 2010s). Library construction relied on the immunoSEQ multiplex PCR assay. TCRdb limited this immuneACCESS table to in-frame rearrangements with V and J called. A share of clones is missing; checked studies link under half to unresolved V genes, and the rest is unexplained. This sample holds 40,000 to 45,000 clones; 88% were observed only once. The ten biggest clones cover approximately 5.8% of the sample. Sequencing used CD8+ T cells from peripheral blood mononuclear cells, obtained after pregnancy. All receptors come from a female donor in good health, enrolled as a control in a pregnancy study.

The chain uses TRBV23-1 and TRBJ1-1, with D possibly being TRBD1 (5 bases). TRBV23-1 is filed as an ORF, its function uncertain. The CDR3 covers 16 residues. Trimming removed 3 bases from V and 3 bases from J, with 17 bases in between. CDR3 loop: CASSHLPGRGDTEAFF. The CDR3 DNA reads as TGCGCCAGCAGTCACCTACCGGGTCGGGGGGACACTGAAGCTTTCTTT.

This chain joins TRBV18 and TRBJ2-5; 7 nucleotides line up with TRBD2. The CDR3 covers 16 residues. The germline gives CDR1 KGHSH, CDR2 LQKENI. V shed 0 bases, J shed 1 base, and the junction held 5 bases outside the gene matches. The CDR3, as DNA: TGTGCCAGCTCACCACCGAGCGGGGACCCCCAAGAGACCCAGTACTTC. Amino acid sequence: CASSPPSGDPQETQYF.

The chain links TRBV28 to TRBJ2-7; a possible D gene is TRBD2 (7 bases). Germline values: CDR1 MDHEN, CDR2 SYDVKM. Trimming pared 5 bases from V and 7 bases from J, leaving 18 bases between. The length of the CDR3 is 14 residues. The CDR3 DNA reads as TGTGCCAGCAGTACGCTTGGGGGGGCGGGGGAGCAGTACTTC. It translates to CASSTLGGAGEQYF.

CDR3 in amino acids: CASSRDLAGGPNTGELFF. Written as DNA, the CDR3 is TGTGCCAGCAGCCGTGATCTAGCGGGGGGACCAAACACCGGGGAGCTGTTTTTT. The chain is built from TRBV27 and TRBJ2-2; 11 bases fit TRBD2. Trimming took 6 bases from V and 2 from J; bases not matched to a gene: 11. Germline V gene sequence: CDR1 MNHEY, CDR2 SMNVEV (reference sequence). The CDR3 sequence is 18 residues long.

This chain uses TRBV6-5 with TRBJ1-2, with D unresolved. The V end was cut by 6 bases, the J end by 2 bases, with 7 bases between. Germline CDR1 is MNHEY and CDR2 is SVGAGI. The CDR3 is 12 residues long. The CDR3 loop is CASSYSNYGYTF. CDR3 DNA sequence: TGTGCCAGCAGCTATTCGAACTATGGCTACACCTTC.

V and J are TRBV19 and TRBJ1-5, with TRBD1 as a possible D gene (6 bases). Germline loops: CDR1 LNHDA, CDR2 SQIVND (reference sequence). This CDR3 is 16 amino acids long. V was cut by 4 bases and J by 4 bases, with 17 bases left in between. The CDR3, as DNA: TGTGCCAGTAGTAGCGAACAGGGAATTGGGAATCAGCCCCAGCATTTT. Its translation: CASSSEQGIGNQPQHF.

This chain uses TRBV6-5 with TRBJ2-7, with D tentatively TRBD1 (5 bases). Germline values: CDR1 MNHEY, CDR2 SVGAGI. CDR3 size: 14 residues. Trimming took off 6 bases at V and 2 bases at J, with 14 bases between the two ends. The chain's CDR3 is CASSYPGFPYEQYF. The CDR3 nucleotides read TGTGCCAGCAGCTATCCAGGGTTTCCCTACGAGCAGTACTTC.

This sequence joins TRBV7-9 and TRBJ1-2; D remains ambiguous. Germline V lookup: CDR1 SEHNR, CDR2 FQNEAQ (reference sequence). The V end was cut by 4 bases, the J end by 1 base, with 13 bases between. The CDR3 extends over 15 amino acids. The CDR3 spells CASSSFVTVNYGYTF. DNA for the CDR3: TGTGCCAGCAGCTCATTCGTCACAGTTAACTATGGCTACACCTTC.

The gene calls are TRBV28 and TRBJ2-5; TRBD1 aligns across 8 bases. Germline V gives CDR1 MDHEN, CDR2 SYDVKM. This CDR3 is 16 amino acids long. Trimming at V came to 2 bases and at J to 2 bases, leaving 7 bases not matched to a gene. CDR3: CASSLLSGTGQETQYF. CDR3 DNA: TGTGCCAGCAGTTTACTTTCCGGGACAGGACAAGAGACCCAGTACTTC.

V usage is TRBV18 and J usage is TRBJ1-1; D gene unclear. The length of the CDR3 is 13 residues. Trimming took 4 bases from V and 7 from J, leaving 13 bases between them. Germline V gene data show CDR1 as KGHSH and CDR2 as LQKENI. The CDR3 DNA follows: TGTGCCAGCTCACGCGGGGAGGTCCGTGAAGCTTTCTTT. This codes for CASSRGEVREAFF. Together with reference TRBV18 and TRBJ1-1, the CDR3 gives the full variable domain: NAGVMQNPRHLVRRRGQEARLRCSPMKGHSHVYWYRQLPEEGLKFMVYLQKENIIDESGMPKERFSAEFPKEGPSILRIQQVVRGDSAAYFCASSRGEVREAFFGQGTRLTVV.

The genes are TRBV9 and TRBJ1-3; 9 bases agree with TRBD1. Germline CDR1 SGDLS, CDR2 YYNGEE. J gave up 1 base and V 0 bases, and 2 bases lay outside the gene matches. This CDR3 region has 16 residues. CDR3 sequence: CASSVADRGSGNTIYF. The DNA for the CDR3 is TGTGCCAGCAGCGTAGCGGACAGGGGATCTGGAAACACCATATATTTT.

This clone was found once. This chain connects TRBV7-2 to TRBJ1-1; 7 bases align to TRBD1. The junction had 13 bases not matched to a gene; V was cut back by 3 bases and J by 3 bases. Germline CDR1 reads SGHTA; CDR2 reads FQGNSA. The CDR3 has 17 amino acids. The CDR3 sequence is CASSLGGQAYLDTEAFF. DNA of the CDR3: TGTGCCAGCAGCTTGGGAGGACAGGCCTATCTGGACACTGAAGCTTTCTTT.

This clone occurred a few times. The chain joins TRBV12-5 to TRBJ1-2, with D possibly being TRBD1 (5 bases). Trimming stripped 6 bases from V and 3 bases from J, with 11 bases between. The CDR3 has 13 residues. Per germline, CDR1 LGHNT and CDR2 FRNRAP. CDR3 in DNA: TGTGCTAGTGGCTCGACAGATTACTATGGCTACACCTTC. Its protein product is CASGSTDYYGYTF. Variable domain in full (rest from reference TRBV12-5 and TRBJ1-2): DARVTQTPRHKVTEMGQEVTMRCQPILGHNTVFWYRQTMMQGLELLAYFRNRAPLDDSGMPKDRFSAEMPDATLATLKIQPSEPRDSAVYFCASGSTDYYGYTFGSGTRLTVV.

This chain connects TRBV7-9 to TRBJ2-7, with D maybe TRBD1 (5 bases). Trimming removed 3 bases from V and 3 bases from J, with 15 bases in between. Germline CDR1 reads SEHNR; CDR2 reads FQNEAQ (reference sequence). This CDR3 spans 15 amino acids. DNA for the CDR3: TGTGCCAGCAGCTTGGCAGGGTCTCCCCGCTACGAGCAGTACTTC. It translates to CASSLAGSPRYEQYF. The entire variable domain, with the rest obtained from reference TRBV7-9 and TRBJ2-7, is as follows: DTGVSQNPRHKITKRGQNVTFRCDPISEHNRLYWYRQTLGQGPEFLTYFQNEAQLEKSRLLSDRFSAERPKGSFSTLEIQRTEQGDSAMYLCASSLAGSPRYEQYFGPGTRLTVT.

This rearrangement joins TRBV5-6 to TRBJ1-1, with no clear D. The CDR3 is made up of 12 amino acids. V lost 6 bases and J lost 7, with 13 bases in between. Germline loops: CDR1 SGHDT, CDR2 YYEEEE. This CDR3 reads CASTSTVGEAFF. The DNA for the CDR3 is TGTGCCAGCACCTCTACAGTGGGTGAAGCTTTCTTT.

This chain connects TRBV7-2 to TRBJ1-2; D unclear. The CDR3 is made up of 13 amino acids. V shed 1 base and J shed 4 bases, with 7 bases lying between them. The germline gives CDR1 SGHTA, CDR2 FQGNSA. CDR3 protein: CASSLGAIYGYTF. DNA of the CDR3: TGTGCCAGCAGCTTAGGAGCCATCTATGGCTACACCTTC.

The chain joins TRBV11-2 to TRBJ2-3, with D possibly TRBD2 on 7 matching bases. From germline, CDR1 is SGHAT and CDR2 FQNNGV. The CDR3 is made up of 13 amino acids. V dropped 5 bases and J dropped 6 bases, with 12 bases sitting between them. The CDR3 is CASSPGGKDTQYF. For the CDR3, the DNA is TGTGCCAGCAGCCCGGGGGGCAAGGATACGCAGTATTTT.

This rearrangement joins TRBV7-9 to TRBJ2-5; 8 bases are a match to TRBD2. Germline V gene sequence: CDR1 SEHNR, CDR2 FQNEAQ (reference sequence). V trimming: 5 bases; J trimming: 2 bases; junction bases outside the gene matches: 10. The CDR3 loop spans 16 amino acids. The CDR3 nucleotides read TGTGCCAGCAGCCCAGGGACGGGGGGGCCGCAAGAGACCCAGTACTTC. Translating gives CASSPGTGGPQETQYF.

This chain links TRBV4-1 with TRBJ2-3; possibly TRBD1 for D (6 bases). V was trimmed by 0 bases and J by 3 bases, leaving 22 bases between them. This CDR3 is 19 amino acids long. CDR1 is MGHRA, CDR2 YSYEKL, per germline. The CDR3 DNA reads TGCGCCAGCAGCCAAGAAGATTTTGGGGAAGACAGGTGGACAGATACGCAGTATTTT. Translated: CASSQEDFGEDRWTDTQYF.

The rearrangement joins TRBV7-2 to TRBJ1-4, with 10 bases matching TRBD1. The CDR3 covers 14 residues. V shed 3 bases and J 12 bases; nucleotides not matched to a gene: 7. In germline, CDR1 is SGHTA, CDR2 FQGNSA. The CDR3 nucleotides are TGTGCCAGCAGCTTGGGGACAGGGGAACGGGAACTGTTTTTT. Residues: CASSLGTGERELFF.

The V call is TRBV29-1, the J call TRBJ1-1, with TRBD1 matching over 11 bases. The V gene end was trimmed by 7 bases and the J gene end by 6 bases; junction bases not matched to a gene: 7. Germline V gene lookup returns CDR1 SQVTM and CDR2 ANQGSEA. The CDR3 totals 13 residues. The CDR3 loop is CSAGRTGGAEAFF. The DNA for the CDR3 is TGCAGCGCGGGGCGGACAGGGGGCGCTGAAGCTTTCTTT.

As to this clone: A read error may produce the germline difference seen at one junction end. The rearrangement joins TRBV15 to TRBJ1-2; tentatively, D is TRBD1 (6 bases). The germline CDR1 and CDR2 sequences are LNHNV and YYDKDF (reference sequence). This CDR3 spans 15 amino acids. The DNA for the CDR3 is TGTGCCACCAGCAGAGGGTGGACAGCTAAATATGGCTACACCTTC. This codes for CATSRGWTAKYGYTF.

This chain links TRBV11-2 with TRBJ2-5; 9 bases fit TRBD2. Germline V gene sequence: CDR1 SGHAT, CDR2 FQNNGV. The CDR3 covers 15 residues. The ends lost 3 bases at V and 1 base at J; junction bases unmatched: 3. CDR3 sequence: CASSLRGGAQETQYF. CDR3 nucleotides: TGTGCCAGCAGCTTGCGCGGGGGGGCCCAAGAGACCCAGTACTTC.

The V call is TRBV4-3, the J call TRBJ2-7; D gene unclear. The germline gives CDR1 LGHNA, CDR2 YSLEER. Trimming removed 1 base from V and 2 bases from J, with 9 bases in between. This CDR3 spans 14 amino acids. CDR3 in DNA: TGCGCCAGCAGCCAAGGACGGGTCACCTACGAGCAGTACTTC. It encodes CASSQGRVTYEQYF.

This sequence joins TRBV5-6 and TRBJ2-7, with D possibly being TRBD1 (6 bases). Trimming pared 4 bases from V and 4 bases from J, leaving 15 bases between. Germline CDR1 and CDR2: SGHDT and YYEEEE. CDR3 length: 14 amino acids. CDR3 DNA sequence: TGTGCCAGCAGCCCTAACGGACAGACTTACGAGCAGTACTTC. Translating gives CASSPNGQTYEQYF.